The 27 T cell receptor beta chains in this list originate from one sample, sequenced in a study of CD8+CD57+ T cells in acquired aplastic anemia. TCR beta VDJ combinations and CDR3 sequences were profiled from genomic DNA. TCRdb used MiXCR to reprocess the reads, holding one entry per CDR3 protein. The sample records roughly 200,000 distinct CDR3 sequences, less than 65% being singletons. Sequencing was done on patients that had shown CD8+CD57+ cell expansion by flow cytometry. Sequencing was carried out using sorted CD4+, CD8+, or CD8+CD57+ T cells (not recorded which) from PBMCs. Source of these receptors: a human donor with aplastic anemia.

The sample holds one count of this clonotype. The gene calls are TRBV10-3 and TRBJ1-2; TRBD1 is a possible D gene (5 bases). Germline V CDR1 and CDR2: ENHRY, SYGVKD. V was pared by 0 bases and J by 8 bases, with 10 bases between. The CDR3 spans 13 residues. This chain's CDR3 is CAISESKGFGYTF. CDR3 DNA: TGTGCCATCAGTGAGTCCAAGGGGTTCGGCTACACCTTC.

The chain couples TRBV19 to TRBJ2-7; D is possibly TRBD2 (5 bases). CDR3 length equals 13 residues. Germline CDR1 is LNHDA and CDR2 is SQIVND (reference sequence). V lost 5 bases to trimming and J lost 2 bases, with 10 bases between them. CDR3 in amino acids: CASSAGLTYEQYF. CDR3 sequence (DNA): TGTGCCAGTAGTGCAGGACTTACCTACGAGCAGTACTTC.

This chain links TRBV19 with TRBJ1-1; 10 nucleotides line up with TRBD1. Germline V CDR1 and CDR2: LNHDA, SQIVND (reference sequence). CDR3 size: 15 residues. The J segment lost 5 bases and the V segment lost 1 base, leaving 4 bases of the junction unmatched. The CDR3 coding sequence is TGTGCCAGTAGTATAGCGACAGGGGGCGGGACTGAAGCTTTCTTT. As protein: CASSIATGGGTEAFF.

The gene calls are TRBV19 and TRBJ2-7, with D possibly TRBD1 on 5 matching bases. TRBJ2-5 matches the DNA end more closely, so the J call is doubtful. The germline gives CDR1 LNHDA, CDR2 SQIVND (reference sequence). The CDR3 consists of 14 residues. CDR3 protein: CASSILGREETQYF. The DNA of the CDR3 is TGTGCCAGTAGTATCTTGGGCAGGGAAGAGACCCAGTACTTC.

The CDR3 loop is CASRPAGGGNEQFF. Written as DNA, the CDR3 is TGTGCCAGCAGGCCTGCGGGAGGTGGCAATGAGCAGTTCTTC. The chain joins TRBV11-2 to TRBJ2-1; 8 positions agree with TRBD2. V dropped 6 bases and J dropped 6; count of bases not matched to a gene: 7. Germline CDR1 and CDR2: SGHAT and FQNNGV. The CDR3 runs 14 residues.

The V call is TRBV5-1, the J call TRBJ2-7; 11 bases match TRBD1. Germline values: CDR1 SGHRS, CDR2 YFSETQ. Trimming removed 4 bases from V and 5 bases from J; junction bases left unmatched: 2. There are 13 residues in the CDR3. The CDR3 DNA follows: TGCGCCAGCAGCGGACAGGGGGCCCACGAGCAGTACTTC. Residues: CASSGQGAHEQYF.

Details on this clonotype: The junction and the germline gene differ at one end; a read error may be behind it. The chain has TRBV7-2 and TRBJ2-2, with TRBD2 as a possible D gene (6 bases). Germline CDR1 SGHTA, CDR2 FQGNSA. The CDR3 covers 16 residues. Written as DNA, the CDR3 is TGTGCCAGCAGCTCTACCGGGACTCTCCACACCCGGGAGCTGTTTTTT. Residues: CASSSTGTLHTRELFF.

This chain joins TRBV10-3 and TRBJ1-1; tentative D call: TRBD1 (5 bases). V was shortened by 5 bases and J by 1 base, with 14 bases between the two germline ends. The germline gives CDR1 ENHRY, CDR2 SYGVKD. The CDR3 spans 15 residues. As DNA, the CDR3 is TGTGCCATCAGTCCTGGGGGGTGGGGGAACACTGAAGCTTTCTTT. This encodes CAISPGGWGNTEAFF.

The CDR3 region is CASSLEFGGGNYGYTF. CDR3 nucleotide sequence: TGCGCCAGCAGCCTCGAGTTCGGGGGGGGAAACTATGGCTACACCTTC. The chain has TRBV4-1 and TRBJ1-2; D is perhaps TRBD1 (5 bases). CDR1 is MGHRA, CDR2 YSYEKL, per germline. The length of the CDR3 is 16 residues. V gave up 4 bases and J gave up 2 bases, with 17 bases separating them.

On this clonotype itself: Since a much larger clone is just one base distant, this may be a read error. The chain recombines TRBV5-4 with TRBJ1-3; D unclear. This CDR3 has 15 residues. CDR1 is SGHNT, CDR2 YYREEE, per germline (reference sequence). Trimming shortened V by 0 bases and J by 3 bases, and 10 bases separated the two germline ends. The CDR3 region has the DNA TGTGCCAGCAGCTTGGGTTCCATGGATGGAAACACCATATATTTT. Encoded protein: CASSLGSMDGNTIYF.

The chain combines TRBV20-1 with TRBJ1-2; possible D gene TRBD1, 5 bases. V lost 4 bases and J 6 bases, leaving 12 bases between the germline ends. The CDR3 contains 12 residues. CDR1 is DFQATT and CDR2 is SNEGSKA in the germline V gene (reference sequence). The CDR3 coding sequence is TGCAGTGCTAAAGTAGGGGTTGATGGCTACACCTTC. Its translation: CSAKVGVDGYTF.

The chain recombines TRBV12-3 or TRBV12-4 with TRBJ2-7; possible D gene TRBD2, 5 bases. V shed 1 base and J shed 3 bases, with 7 bases lying between them. CDR3 length equals 13 residues. The CDR3 bases are TGTGCCAGCAGTTTAGGAGGGATCTACGAGCAGTACTTC. Amino acids: CASSLGGIYEQYF.

The chain links TRBV24-1 to TRBJ2-2; D uncertain. Per the germline V gene, CDR1 is KGHDR and CDR2 is SFDVKD. The V and J ends lost 5 bases and 3 bases respectively, with 9 bases between them. This CDR3 contains 14 residues. CDR3 in DNA: TGTGCCACCAGTGGTCACGTCGACACCGGGGAGCTGTTTTTT. It encodes CATSGHVDTGELFF.

The chain carries TRBV25-1 and TRBJ2-7, with D possibly matching TRBD2 (6 bases). The CDR3 is 14 residues long. Per germline, CDR1 MGHDK and CDR2 SYGVNS. V lost 10 bases and J lost 0, with 16 bases in between. The CDR3, as DNA: TGTGCCACCAATAGGGAGGACGGCTCCTACGAGCAGTACTTC. Translated, it gives CATNREDGSYEQYF.

The CDR3 loop is CASSVDREQYF. CDR3 nucleotides: TGTGCCAGCAGCGTGGACAGGGAGCAGTACTTC. This chain links TRBV5-6 with TRBJ2-7, with 7 positions matching TRBD1. Germline V gene sequence: CDR1 SGHDT, CDR2 YYEEEE. Trimming at V came to 4 bases and at J to 7 bases, leaving 2 bases not matched to a gene. This CDR3 has 11 amino acids.

This clonotype showed up many times. In nucleotides, the CDR3 is TGTGCCAGCAGCCCTGGGGCGTTGGGCAATGAGCAGTTCTTC. This sequence encodes CASSPGALGNEQFF. The V call is TRBV7-3, the J call TRBJ2-1; maybe TRBD1 (5 bases). V lost 5 bases to trimming and J lost 6 bases, with 14 bases between them. CDR3 size: 14 residues. Germline CDR1 reads SGHTA; CDR2 reads FQGTGA.

The sample holds many counts of this clonotype. J is TRBJ1-1 and V is TRBV15; unclear D gene. Germline V gene sequence: CDR1 LNHNV, CDR2 YYDKDF (reference sequence). The CDR3 has 15 amino acids. V lost 0 bases to trimming and J lost 4 bases, with 12 bases between them. CDR3 coding DNA: TGTGCCACCAGCAGAGATGTTGAGGGAAGCACTGAAGCTTTCTTT. Translating it yields CATSRDVEGSTEAFF.

This chain's CDR3 is CAISRQPDYEQYF. CDR3 bases: TGTGCCATCAGTAGACAGCCTGACTACGAGCAGTACTTC. The V gene is TRBV10-3, the J gene TRBJ2-7, with a weak D call TRBD1 (5 bases). V was cut by 5 bases and J by 3 bases, with 11 bases left in between. Germline V gives CDR1 ENHRY, CDR2 SYGVKD. The CDR3 extends over 13 amino acids.

The chain combines TRBV20-1 with TRBJ2-1; 16 bases are a match to TRBD2. The CDR3 is 16 residues long. V shed 1 base and J 10 bases; nucleotides not matched to a gene: 7. The V gene's germline CDR1 is DFQATT and CDR2 SNEGSKA (reference sequence). The CDR3 protein is CSARVRGLAGGKEQFF. In DNA, the CDR3 is TGCAGTGCTAGAGTCCGGGGACTAGCGGGGGGGAAAGAGCAGTTCTTC.

The sample holds many counts of this clonotype. The chain uses TRBV5-1 and TRBJ2-6; 7 bases are a match to TRBD1. Germline V gene data show CDR1 as SGHRS and CDR2 as YFSETQ. Trimming removed 2 bases from V and 3 bases from J; junction bases left unmatched: 2. This CDR3 has 15 amino acids. In nucleotides, the CDR3 is TGCGCCAGCAGCTTCAACAGGGGTGGGGCCAACGTCCTGACTTTC. Residues: CASSFNRGGANVLTF.

The rearrangement uses TRBV6-1 and TRBJ2-7; D is uncertain. This CDR3 is 13 amino acids long. CDR1 and CDR2 (germline): MNHNS, SASEGT. Trimming pared 2 bases from V and 7 bases from J, leaving 12 bases between. The CDR3 DNA follows: TGTGCCAGCAGTGAAATTCATACGGTGGAGCAGTACTTC. Translated: CASSEIHTVEQYF.

The chain combines TRBV2 with TRBJ2-1, with D perhaps TRBD2 (6 bases). CDR1 and CDR2 (germline): SNHLY, FYNNEI. This CDR3 has 15 residues. Trimming shortened V by 6 bases and J by 4 bases, and 16 bases separated the two germline ends. CDR3 DNA: TGTGCCAGCAGCTTAAGAGCGGGTTTTTACAATGAGCAGTTCTTC. Residues: CASSLRAGFYNEQFF.

This clonotype has a handful of counts. The V gene is TRBV5-8, the J gene TRBJ2-7, with unresolved D. The V gene's germline CDR1 is SGHTS and CDR2 YDEGEE. The V end was cut by 2 bases, the J end by 5 bases, with 14 bases between. The CDR3 contains 14 residues. The CDR3 coding sequence is TGTGCCAGCAGCTTCCGCAGAGGAGCTAACGAGCAGTACTTC. It encodes CASSFRRGANEQYF.

This chain connects TRBV2 to TRBJ1-3; D might be TRBD1 (6 bases). Per germline, CDR1 SNHLY and CDR2 FYNNEI. V was cut by 1 base and J by 4 bases, with 11 bases left in between. This CDR3 contains 15 residues. CDR3 loop: CASSEEETGGNTIYF. The CDR3 DNA sequence: TGTGCCAGCAGTGAAGAGGAAACAGGGGGAAACACCATATATTTT.

A remark on this clonotype: A read error may explain this, as a much larger clone is one base away. The V call is TRBV6-1, the J call TRBJ2-7; D may be TRBD2 (5 bases). The germline V gene encodes CDR1 MNHNS and CDR2 SASEGT. This CDR3 spans 15 amino acids. CDR3 nucleotides: TGTGCCAGCAGCGAATTCCGGGGTCAGGCCTACGTGCAGTACTTC. It translates to CASSEFRGQAYVQYF.

This clonotype was seen more than once but under ten times. The chain couples TRBV10-3 to TRBJ1-6, with 7 positions matching TRBD1. Per the germline V gene, CDR1 is ENHRY and CDR2 is SYGVKD. V lost 7 bases, J lost 6 bases, and 6 bases stayed unmatched. The CDR3 extends over 14 amino acids. The CDR3 region is CAITSDRVNSPLHF. DNA for the CDR3: TGTGCCATCACCTCAGACAGGGTTAATTCACCCCTCCACTTT.

On this clonotype itself: The junction shows a germline mismatch at one end, possibly a read error. The genes are TRBV2 and TRBJ1-3, with a tentative D call TRBD1 (6 bases). Germline V lookup: CDR1 SNHLY, CDR2 FYNNEI. There are 12 residues in the CDR3. CDR3 region: CARDSSGNAIYF. The CDR3 region has the DNA TGTGCCAGGGACAGCTCTGGAAACGCCATATATTTT.